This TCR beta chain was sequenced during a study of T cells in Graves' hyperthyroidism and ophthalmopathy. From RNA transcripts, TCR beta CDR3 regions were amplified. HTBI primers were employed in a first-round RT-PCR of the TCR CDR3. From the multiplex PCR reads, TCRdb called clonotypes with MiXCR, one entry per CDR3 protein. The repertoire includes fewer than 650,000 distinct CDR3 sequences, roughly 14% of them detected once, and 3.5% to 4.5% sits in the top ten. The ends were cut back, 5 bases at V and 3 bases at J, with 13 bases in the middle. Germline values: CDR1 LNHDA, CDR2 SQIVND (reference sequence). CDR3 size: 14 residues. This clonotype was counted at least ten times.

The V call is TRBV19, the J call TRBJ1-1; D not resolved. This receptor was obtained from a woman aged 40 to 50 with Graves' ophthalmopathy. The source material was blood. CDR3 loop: CASSAKSGYTEAFF. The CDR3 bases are TGTGCCAGTAGTGCGAAAAGCGGCTACACTGAAGCTTTCTTT.